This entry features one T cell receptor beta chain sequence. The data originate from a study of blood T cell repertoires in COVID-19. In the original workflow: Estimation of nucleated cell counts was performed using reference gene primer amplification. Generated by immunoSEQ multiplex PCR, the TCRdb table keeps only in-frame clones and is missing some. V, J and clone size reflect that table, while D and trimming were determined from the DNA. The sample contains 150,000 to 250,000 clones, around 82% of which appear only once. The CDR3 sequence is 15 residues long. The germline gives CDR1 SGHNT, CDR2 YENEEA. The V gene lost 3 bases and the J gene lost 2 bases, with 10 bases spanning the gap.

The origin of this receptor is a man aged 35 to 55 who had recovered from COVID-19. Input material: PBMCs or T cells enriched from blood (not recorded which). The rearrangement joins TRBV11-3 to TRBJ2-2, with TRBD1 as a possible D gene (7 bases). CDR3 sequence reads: CASSFGGGNTGELFF. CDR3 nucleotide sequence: TGTGCCAGCAGCTTCGGAGGGGGCAACACCGGGGAGCTGTTTTTT.